Following are 2 T cell receptor beta chains from one sample sequenced in a study of T cell responses to AZD1222 COVID-19 vaccine. Libraries were prepared by immunoSEQ multiplex PCR; TCRdb keeps only in-frame clonotypes and omits some of them. Here the sample spans some 100,000 clones, 90% being singletons. This sample comprised peripheral blood, obtained on day 0 of AZD1222 vaccination. The receptors derive from an adult in good health.

This clone has only one observation. The chain has TRBV6-2 or TRBV6-3 and TRBJ1-1, with 7 bases matching TRBD1. This CDR3 comprises 12 residues. J gave up 9 bases and V 6 bases, and 7 bases lay outside the gene matches. Germline lookup yields CDR1 MNHEY and CDR2 SVGEGT. The DNA of the CDR3 is TGTGCCAGCAGCCACCGGGACAGACAAGCTTTCTTT. Translating it yields CASSHRDRQAFF.

The rearrangement links TRBV5-1 to TRBJ1-4, with 7 bases fitting TRBD1. V was pared by 3 bases and J by 5 bases, with 7 bases of the junction left unmatched. Per the germline V gene, CDR1 is SGHRS and CDR2 is YFSETQ. This CDR3 spans 15 amino acids. The CDR3 nucleotides read TGCGCCAGCAGCTCTTTGGGACAGCAGAATGAAAAACTGTTTTTT. It specifies CASSSLGQQNEKLFF.